This paragraph covers one TCR beta chain sequence. As for treatment: around 19 received Ad26.COV2.S at low or high dose, single or two shots; about 5 received placebo; per-sample allocation not given. Sampling occurred on day 63 after the first vaccine or placebo injection. Vaccination used an Ad26 vector expressing Wuhan-strain SARS-CoV-2 spike. The germline V gene has CDR1 SNHLY and CDR2 FYNNEI. The V and J ends lost 10 bases and 7 bases, in that order; junction bases with no gene match: 6. This CDR3 is 12 amino acids long. These data come from a study of Ad26.COV2.S vaccination and SARS-CoV-2 variants. About the research overall: Donor participated within the Ad26.COV2.S arm of the COV1001 trial. Dosing was one shot or two shots 56 days apart.

Generated by immunoSEQ multiplex PCR, the TCRdb table keeps only in-frame clones and is missing some. The sample contains 400,000 to 450,000 clones, 92% of which appear only once. The J gene is TRBJ1-4, the V gene TRBV2; 7 bases fit TRBD1. Sequenced material: peripheral blood, taken in a trial of Ad26.COV2.S vaccine versus placebo. This TCR came from a person aged 18 to 65 who received the Ad26.COV2.S COVID-19 vaccine or a placebo. The CDR3 reads CATQGGGEKLFF. The CDR3 DNA follows: TGTGCCACCCAAGGGGGCGGTGAAAAACTGTTTTTT.